This TCR beta chain appears in the sequencing data of a study of T cell responses to AZD1222 COVID-19 vaccine. The germline gives CDR1 SQVTM, CDR2 ANQGSEA. V dropped 2 bases and J dropped 11 bases, with 18 bases sitting between them. The CDR3 consists of 13 residues. The assay was immunoSEQ multiplex PCR, and TCRdb's table has in-frame clones only and misses some. The table has roughly 120,000 clones, roughly 87% seen once. This sample comprised peripheral blood, obtained on day 0 of AZD1222 vaccination. The chain is built from TRBV29-1 and TRBJ1-1; D unresolved. The clonotype was recovered from an adult in good health. This CDR3 reads CSVEYRLNVGAFF. For the CDR3, the DNA is TGCAGCGTTGAATACCGCCTTAATGTTGGGGCTTTCTTT.